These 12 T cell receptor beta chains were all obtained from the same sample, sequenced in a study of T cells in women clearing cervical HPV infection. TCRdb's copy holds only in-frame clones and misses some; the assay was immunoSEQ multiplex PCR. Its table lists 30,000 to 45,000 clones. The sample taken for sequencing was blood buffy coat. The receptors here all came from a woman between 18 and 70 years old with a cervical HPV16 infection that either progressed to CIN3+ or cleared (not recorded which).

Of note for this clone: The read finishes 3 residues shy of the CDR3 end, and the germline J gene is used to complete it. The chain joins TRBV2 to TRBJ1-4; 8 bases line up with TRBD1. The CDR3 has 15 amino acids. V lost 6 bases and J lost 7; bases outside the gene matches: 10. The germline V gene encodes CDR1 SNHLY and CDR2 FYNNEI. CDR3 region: CASRVTGGRSEKLFF. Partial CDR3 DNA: TGTGCCAGCAGAGTTACAGGGGGTAGGAGTGAAAAA.

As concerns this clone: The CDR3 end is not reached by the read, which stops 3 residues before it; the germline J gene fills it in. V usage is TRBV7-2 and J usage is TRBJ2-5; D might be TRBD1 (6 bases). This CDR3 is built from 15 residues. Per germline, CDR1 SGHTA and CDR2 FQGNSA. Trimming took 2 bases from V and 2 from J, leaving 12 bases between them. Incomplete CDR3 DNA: TGTGCCAGCAGCTTACAGGGGCTGGGTCAAGAGACC. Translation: CASSLQGLGQET. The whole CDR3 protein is CASSLQGLGQETQYF.

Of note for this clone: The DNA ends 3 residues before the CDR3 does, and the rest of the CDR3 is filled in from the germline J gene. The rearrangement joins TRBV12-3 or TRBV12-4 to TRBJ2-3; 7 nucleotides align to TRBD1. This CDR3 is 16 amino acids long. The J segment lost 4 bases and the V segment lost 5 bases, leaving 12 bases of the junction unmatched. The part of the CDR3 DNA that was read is TGTGCCAGCAGTCCGCCGGCAGGGGGATTAGCAGATACG. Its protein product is CASSPPAGGLADT. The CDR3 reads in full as CASSPPAGGLADTQYF.

This chain's CDR3 is CASSRWTGFDEKLFF. The DNA read from the CDR3 is TGTGCCAGCAGCCGCTGGACAGGGTTCGATGAAAAA. This chain connects TRBV4-2 to TRBJ1-4; the match to TRBD1 covers 8 bases. The read terminates 3 residues ahead of where the CDR3 ends, so the germline J gene completes it. The CDR3 contains 15 residues. The germline V gene has CDR1 LGHNA and CDR2 YNFKEQ. With V trimmed by 4 bases and J by 6 bases, 7 bases remained unmatched.

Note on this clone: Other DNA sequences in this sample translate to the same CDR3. This CDR3 reads CASSDLLARRAEQYF. The CDR3 bases that were read are TGTGCCAGCAGTGACCTACTAGCCCGCCGTGCCGAG. The chain couples TRBV6-4 to TRBJ2-7, with D perhaps TRBD2 (6 bases). The read gets to within 3 residues of the CDR3 end, and the germline J gene fills in the rest. This CDR3 has 15 amino acids. CDR1 and CDR2 (germline): MRHNA, SNTAGT. Trimming removed 2 bases from V and 6 bases from J, with 17 bases in between.

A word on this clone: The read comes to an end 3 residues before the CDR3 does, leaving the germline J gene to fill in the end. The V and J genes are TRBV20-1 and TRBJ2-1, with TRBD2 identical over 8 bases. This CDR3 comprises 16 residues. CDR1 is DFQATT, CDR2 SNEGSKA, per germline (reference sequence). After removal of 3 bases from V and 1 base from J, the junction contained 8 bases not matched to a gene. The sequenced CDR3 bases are TGCAGTGCTAGTCCAACTAGCGGCCCGTCCTACAATGAG. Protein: CSASPTSGPSYNE. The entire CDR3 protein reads CSASPTSGPSYNEQFF.

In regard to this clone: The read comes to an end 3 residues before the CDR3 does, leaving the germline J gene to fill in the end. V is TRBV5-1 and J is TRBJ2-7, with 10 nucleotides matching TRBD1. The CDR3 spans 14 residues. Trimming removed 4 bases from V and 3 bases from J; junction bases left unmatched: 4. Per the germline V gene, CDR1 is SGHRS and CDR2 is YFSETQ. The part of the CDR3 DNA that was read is TGCGCCAGCAGCCCCGGGACAGGGGTCTACGAG. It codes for CASSPGTGVYE. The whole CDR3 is CASSPGTGVYEQYF.

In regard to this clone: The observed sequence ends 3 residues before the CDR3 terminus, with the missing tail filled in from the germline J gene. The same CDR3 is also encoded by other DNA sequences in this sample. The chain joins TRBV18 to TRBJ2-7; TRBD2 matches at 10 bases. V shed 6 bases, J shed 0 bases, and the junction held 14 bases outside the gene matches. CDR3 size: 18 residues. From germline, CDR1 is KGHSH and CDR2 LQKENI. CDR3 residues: CASSPRLAGGPSSYEQYF. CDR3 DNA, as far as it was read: TGTGCCAGCTCCCCCCGACTAGCGGGCGGGCCAAGCTCCTACGAG.

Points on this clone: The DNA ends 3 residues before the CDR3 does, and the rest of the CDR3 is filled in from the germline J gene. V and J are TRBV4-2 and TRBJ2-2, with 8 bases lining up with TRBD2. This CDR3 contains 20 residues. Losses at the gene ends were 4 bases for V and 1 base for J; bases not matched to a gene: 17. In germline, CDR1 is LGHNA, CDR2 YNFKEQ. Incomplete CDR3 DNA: TGTGCCAGCAGCCGGGGGAGTTTGGCGGGGGGCCATAGGAACACCGGGGAG. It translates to CASSRGSLAGGHRNTGE. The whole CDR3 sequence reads CASSRGSLAGGHRNTGELFF.

The part of the CDR3 DNA that was read is TGTGCCTGGAAGACCGACGACAGCTACGAG. Translated: CAWKTDDSYE. The full CDR3 sequence reads CAWKTDDSYEQYF. The chain combines TRBV30 with TRBJ2-7; D perhaps matches TRBD1 (5 bases). The read ends 3 residues shy of where the CDR3 ends; the end is completed using the germline J gene. There are 13 residues in the CDR3. Trimming took 4 bases from V and 3 from J, leaving 13 bases between them. The germline gives CDR1 GTSNPN, CDR2 SVGIG (reference sequence).

CDR3 DNA (partial): TGTGCCAGCAGTCACGGAGGGGGATGGGACGAG. Protein sequence: CASSHGGGWDE. The CDR3 in full is CASSHGGGWDEQYF. The J gene is TRBJ2-7, the V gene TRBV7-9; D is possibly TRBD1 or TRBD2 (6 bases each). The observed sequence ends 3 residues before the CDR3 terminus, with the missing tail filled in from the germline J gene. Germline V gene data show CDR1 as SEHNR and CDR2 as FQNEAQ (reference sequence). The CDR3 has 14 amino acids. Trimming cost V 6 bases and J 5 bases, with 17 bases left between them. Full variable domain (outside the CDR3, taken from reference TRBV7-9 and TRBJ2-7): DTGVSQNPRHKITKRGQNVTFRCDPISEHNRLYWYRQTLGQGPEFLTYFQNEAQLEKSRLLSDRFSAERPKGSFSTLEIQRTEQGDSAMYLCASSHGGGWDEQYFGPGTRLTVT.

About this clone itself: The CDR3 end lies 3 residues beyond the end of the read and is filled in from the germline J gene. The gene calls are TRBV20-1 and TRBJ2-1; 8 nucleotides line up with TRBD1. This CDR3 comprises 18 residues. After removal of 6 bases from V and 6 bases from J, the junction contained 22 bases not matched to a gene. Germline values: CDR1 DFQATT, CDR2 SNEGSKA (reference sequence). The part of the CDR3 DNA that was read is TGCAGTGCCACCCGGGTTAAAGCACATCAGGGGGCCTCCAATGAG. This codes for CSATRVKAHQGASNE. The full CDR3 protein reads CSATRVKAHQGASNEQFF.